What follows are 15 T cell receptor beta chains derived from one specimen sequenced in a study of beta chain features in type 1 diabetes. Study results and caveats: TCRB CDR3s were moderately but significantly shorter in Type 1 diabetes patients in all four CD4+ subsets.

Reverse transcription of all isolated RNA meant that expressed TCRB transcripts were sequenced. Repertoires were generated with immunoSEQ multiplex PCR, while TCRdb's copy carries only in-frame clones and drops some. The sample carries 150,000 to 200,000 clones, around 8.6% recorded once. The antigens these receptors bind are not known. Material: central memory CD4+ T cells from blood. The receptor set was obtained from a woman in her late teens or twenties with type 1 diabetes.

This clone came up once. The chain has TRBV28 and TRBJ1-2; weak D call: TRBD1 (5 bases). Germline V gives CDR1 MDHEN, CDR2 SYDVKM. The germline V and J ends were trimmed by 9 bases and 7 bases, with 18 bases remaining between them. The CDR3 spans 13 residues. The CDR3 sequence: CASVWGQGSGYTF. In DNA, the CDR3 is TGTGCCAGTGTCTGGGGCCAGGGAAGTGGCTACACCTTC.

The genes are TRBV29-1 and TRBJ1-2; 11 nucleotides match TRBD1. The CDR3 totals 16 residues. With V trimmed by 2 bases and J by 0 bases, 5 bases remained unmatched. The germline gives CDR1 SQVTM, CDR2 ANQGSEA. CDR3 sequence (DNA): TGCAGCGTTGAAAGGACAGGGGGCTTAGCTAACTATGGCTACACCTTC. This codes for CSVERTGGLANYGYTF.

This clone was picked up many times. The chain joins TRBV7-2 to TRBJ2-7; tentative D call: TRBD2 (6 bases). The germline V gene encodes CDR1 SGHTA and CDR2 FQGNSA. V shed 0 bases and J shed 6 bases, with 15 bases lying between them. The CDR3 is made up of 15 amino acids. The CDR3 here is CASSLAPGVGREQYF. As DNA, the CDR3 is TGTGCCAGCAGCTTAGCTCCGGGGGTGGGACGCGAGCAGTACTTC. Based on the CDR3 plus reference TRBV7-2 and TRBJ2-7, the full variable domain is GAGVSQSPSNKVTEKGKDVELRCDPISGHTALYWYRQSLGQGLEFLIYFQGNSAPDKSGLPSDRFSAERTGGSVSTLTIQRTQQEDSAVYLCASSLAPGVGREQYFGPGTRLTVT.

The V gene is TRBV18, the J gene TRBJ2-7; D possibly corresponds to TRBD2 (7 bases). V lost 2 bases to trimming and J lost 2 bases, with 16 bases between them. Germline V gene lookup returns CDR1 KGHSH and CDR2 LQKENI. The CDR3 contains 16 residues. The CDR3 bases are TGTGCCAGCTCACCAATAGGGGGGGGGAAGACCTACGAGCAGTACTTC. It codes for CASSPIGGGKTYEQYF.

This clone was picked up a small number of times. The genes are TRBV11-2 and TRBJ2-1, with 9 bases lining up with TRBD1. The J segment lost 6 bases and the V segment lost 5 bases, leaving 8 bases of the junction unmatched. The CDR3 spans 15 residues. Germline CDR1 SGHAT, CDR2 FQNNGV. This CDR3 reads CASSISGTGSNEQFF. The CDR3 bases are TGTGCCAGCAGCATAAGCGGGACAGGGTCCAATGAGCAGTTCTTC.

This clone occurred many times. The V gene is TRBV11-2, the J gene TRBJ2-5; D perhaps matches TRBD2 (7 bases). Trimming removed 7 bases from V and 2 bases from J, with 17 bases in between. CDR3 size: 15 residues. CDR1 and CDR2 (germline): SGHAT, FQNNGV. The CDR3 here is CASKQGAGIQETQYF. The CDR3 region has the DNA TGTGCCAGCAAACAGGGAGCGGGGATTCAAGAGACCCAGTACTTC.

V is TRBV11-3 and J is TRBJ2-1; D is ambiguous. The V end was cut by 1 base, the J end by 6 bases, with 7 bases between. Germline CDR1 SGHNT, CDR2 YENEEA. The CDR3 totals 13 residues. CDR3 loop: CASSLVVGNEQFF. In nucleotides, the CDR3 is TGTGCCAGCAGCTTAGTAGTCGGCAATGAGCAGTTCTTC.

The chain carries TRBV28 and TRBJ1-1, with TRBD1 matching 8 bases. Trimming removed 9 bases from V and 1 base from J; junction bases left unmatched: 4. The CDR3 runs to 13 residues. Germline CDR1 is MDHEN and CDR2 is SYDVKM. The CDR3 sequence is CASKGQANTEAFF. The DNA of the CDR3 is TGTGCCAGTAAGGGACAGGCGAACACTGAAGCTTTCTTT.

This clone has more than one count but fewer than ten. The V call is TRBV7-9, the J call TRBJ2-1; 12 nucleotides line up with TRBD2. The germline gives CDR1 SEHNR, CDR2 FQNEAQ (reference sequence). V shed 5 bases, J shed 1 base, and the junction held 6 bases outside the gene matches. CDR3 length: 17 amino acids. This CDR3 reads CASSASGGAISYNEQFF. CDR3 nucleotides: TGTGCCAGCAGCGCTAGCGGGGGGGCCATATCCTACAATGAGCAGTTCTTC.

A word on this clone: Other DNA sequences in the same sample also yield this CDR3. The rearrangement joins TRBV28 to TRBJ2-1; 13 bases are a match to TRBD2. The CDR3 spans 15 residues. Trimming cost V 3 bases and J 6 bases; bases outside gene matches: 2. Germline loops: CDR1 MDHEN, CDR2 SYDVKM. CDR3 amino acids: CASSLTSGRFNEQFF. The DNA for the CDR3 is TGTGCCAGCAGTTTGACTAGCGGGAGGTTCAATGAGCAGTTCTTC.

DNA of the CDR3: TGTGCCTGGAGTGGCGGGACCTCCTACGAGCAGTACTTC. It codes for CAWSGGTSYEQYF. This chain uses TRBV30 with TRBJ2-7; perhaps TRBD2 as D (6 bases). The V gene's germline CDR1 is GTSNPN and CDR2 SVGIG (reference sequence). The CDR3 runs to 13 residues. Between the trimmed V and J ends, which lost 1 base and 0 bases, there was a span of 7 bases. The full variable domain, its missing parts supplied by reference TRBV30 and TRBJ2-7, is SQTIHQWPATLVQPVGSPLSLECTVEGTSNPNLYWYRQAAGRGLQLLFYSVGIGQISSEVPQNLSASRPQDRQFILSSKKLLLSDSGFYLCAWSGGTSYEQYFGPGTRLTVT.

The V gene is TRBV7-9, the J gene TRBJ1-2; unclear D gene. CDR1 and CDR2 (germline): SEHNR, FQNEAQ (reference sequence). The CDR3 covers 14 residues. Deletions cut 4 bases from V and 4 bases from J, with 13 bases between. CDR3 nucleotide sequence: TGTGCCAGCAGCTGGAGTGGGAGTGGCTATGGCTACACCTTC. This encodes CASSWSGSGYGYTF.

The rearrangement joins TRBV19 to TRBJ1-2; 7 bases align to TRBD1. The CDR3 has 17 residues. J gave up 4 bases and V 3 bases, and 14 bases lay outside the gene matches. Germline-derived CDR1 and CDR2 are LNHDA and SQIVND (reference sequence). CDR3 residues: CASSIQRVDRVSYGYTF. The CDR3 nucleotides are TGTGCCAGTAGTATCCAGCGTGTCGACAGGGTTTCCTATGGCTACACCTTC.

This clone was recorded at least ten times. CDR3 sequence: CASSPGGRNNEQFF. The CDR3 nucleotides are TGTGCCAGCAGCCCAGGGGGCAGGAACAATGAGCAGTTCTTC. V gene TRBV13 combines with J gene TRBJ2-1; 8 bases align to TRBD1. The CDR3 length is 14 residues. Germline CDR1 PRHDT, CDR2 FYEKMQ (reference sequence). V shed 5 bases and J 5 bases; nucleotides not matched to a gene: 5.

The V call is TRBV19, the J call TRBJ1-5, with 7 bases that match TRBD1. The CDR3 consists of 13 residues. J lost 5 bases, V lost 8 bases, and 6 bases had no gene match. Germline loops: CDR1 LNHDA, CDR2 SQIVND (reference sequence). Here the CDR3 reads CASGGQADQPQHF. DNA of the CDR3: TGTGCCAGTGGCGGACAGGCCGATCAGCCCCAGCATTTT.